The subject of this entry is one TCR beta chain. What it binds is not known. This CDR3 region has 18 residues. CDR1 is SGHVS and CDR2 is FQNEAQ in the germline V gene. V was trimmed by 5 bases and J by 5 bases, leaving 22 bases between them. This sample stems from a study of OX40 agonist ivuxolimab in advanced cancers. Study outcomes and limitations: The specificity for antigen of the expanded peripheral T cells was not determined. Dose levels from 0.1 to 3.0 mg/kg saw CD4+ and CD8+ blood T cells expand clonally by week 6.

The repertoire was sequenced with immunoSEQ multiplex PCR; TCRdb's copy has only in-frame clones and lacks some. The table includes 80,000 to 95,000 clones, around 90% detected once. This rearrangement joins TRBV7-8 to TRBJ2-6, with unresolved D. The sequences come from CD4+ or CD8+ T cells sorted from blood, collected in a trial of the OX40 agonist ivuxolimab. The source of this sequence is an adult with an advanced solid tumor such as melanoma, head and neck, liver or kidney cancer. The CDR3 region has the DNA TGTGCCAGCAGCGTTGGCTCTTACCCACAAAGTCGGGCCAACGTCCTGACTTTC. Its translation is CASSVGSYPQSRANVLTF.